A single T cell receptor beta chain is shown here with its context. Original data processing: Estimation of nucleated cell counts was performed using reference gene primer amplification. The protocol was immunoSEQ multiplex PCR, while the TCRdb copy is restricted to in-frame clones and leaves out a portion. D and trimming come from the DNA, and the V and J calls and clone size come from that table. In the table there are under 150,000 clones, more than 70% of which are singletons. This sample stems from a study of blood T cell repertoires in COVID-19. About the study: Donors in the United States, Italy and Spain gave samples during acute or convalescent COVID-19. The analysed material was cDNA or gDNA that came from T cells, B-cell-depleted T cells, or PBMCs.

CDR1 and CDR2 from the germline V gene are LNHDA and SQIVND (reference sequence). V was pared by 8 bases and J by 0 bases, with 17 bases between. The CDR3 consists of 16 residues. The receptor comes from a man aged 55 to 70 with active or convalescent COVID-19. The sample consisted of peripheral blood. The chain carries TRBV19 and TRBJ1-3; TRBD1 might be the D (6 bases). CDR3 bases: TGTGCCAGTTCCTTCGACAGGTTTTCCTCTGGAAACACCATATATTTT. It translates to CASSFDRFSSGNTIYF.